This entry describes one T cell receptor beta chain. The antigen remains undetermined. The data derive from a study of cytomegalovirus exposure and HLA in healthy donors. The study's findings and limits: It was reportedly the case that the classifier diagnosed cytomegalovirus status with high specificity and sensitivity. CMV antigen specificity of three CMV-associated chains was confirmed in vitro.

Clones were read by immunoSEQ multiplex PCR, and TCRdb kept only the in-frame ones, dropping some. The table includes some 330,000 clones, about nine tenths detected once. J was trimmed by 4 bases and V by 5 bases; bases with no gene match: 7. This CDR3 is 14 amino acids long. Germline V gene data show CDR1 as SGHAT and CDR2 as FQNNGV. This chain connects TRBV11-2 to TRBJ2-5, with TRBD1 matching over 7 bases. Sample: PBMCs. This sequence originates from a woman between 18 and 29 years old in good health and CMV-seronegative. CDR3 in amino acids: CASSVGTAAETQYF. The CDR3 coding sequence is TGTGCCAGCAGCGTCGGGACAGCGGCAGAGACCCAGTACTTC.